The clone carrying this T cell receptor beta chain was seen only a few times. The antigen is undetermined. CDR3 size: 17 residues. With 6 bases clipped from V and 0 bases from J, the junction kept 14 bases outside the gene matches. Germline V gene data show CDR1 as SNHLY and CDR2 as FYNNEI. PCR employed 60 Vbeta and 13 Jbeta primers. Only in-frame clones appear in the TCRdb table, and some are missing; sequencing was by immunoSEQ multiplex PCR. The repertoire holds 150,000 to 200,000 clones, with about 81% as singletons. The sample belongs to a study of cytomegalovirus exposure and HLA in healthy donors. Study findings and constraints: In vitro confirmation showed a few CMV-associated chains to be CMV antigen specific.

This TCR came from a girl aged 2-10 years in good health and CMV-seropositive. The chain uses TRBV2 and TRBJ2-7; 7 positions match TRBD1. Sequencing was done on a sample of PBMCs. The CDR3 region is CASRTRDSAITSYEQYF. The CDR3 DNA is TGTGCCAGCAGAACCCGGGACAGTGCAATAACCTCCTACGAGCAGTACTTC.